These 2 T cell receptor beta chains were all obtained from the same sample, sequenced in a study of blood T cell repertoires in COVID-19. Clones were sequenced by immunoSEQ multiplex PCR, and TCRdb holds only the in-frame ones, with some missing. This table holds roughly 200,000 clones, roughly 80% found once. The sequencing sample was made of peripheral blood. These receptors all stem from an older woman with COVID-19, enrolled during active disease.

V usage is TRBV12-3 or TRBV12-4 and J usage is TRBJ1-2, with D maybe TRBD1 (5 bases). CDR3 length equals 13 residues. The V and J ends lost 5 bases and 4 bases respectively, with 11 bases between them. The CDR3 DNA sequence: TGTGCCAGCAGTCGACAGAACCTCTATGGCTACACCTTC. Translated: CASSRQNLYGYTF.

The chain is built from TRBV28 and TRBJ1-4; no firm D call. The germline V and J ends were trimmed by 6 bases and 3 bases, with 11 bases remaining between them. In germline, CDR1 is MDHEN, CDR2 SYDVKM. CDR3 length: 14 residues. The CDR3 region is CASRLSPANEKLFF. In DNA, the CDR3 is TGTGCCAGCAGACTAAGCCCCGCTAATGAAAAACTGTTTTTT.